A single sample gave rise to the 23 T cell receptor beta chains below, sequenced in a study of shared clonotypes between healthy human individuals. Sequencing was performed with immunoSEQ multiplex PCR; in TCRdb, only in-frame clones are kept and a portion is missing. Counted here are 2,100,000 or so clones, nearly 97% occurring once; the ten biggest clones make up approximately 0.13%. Sequences were obtained from naive CD4+ T cells sorted from blood. Subset reported: CD45RA+ positively selected. The receptors shown here come from a man between 18 and 35 years old in good health.

The chain employs TRBV7-3 and TRBJ1-5, with 7 positions matching TRBD1. V dropped 1 base and J dropped 5; count of bases not matched to a gene: 14. The length of the CDR3 is 18 residues. Germline V CDR1 and CDR2: SGHTA, FQGTGA. For the CDR3, the DNA is TGTGCCAGCAGCTTAAAACTAGGTACAGACAGGGCCTATCAGCCCCAGCATTTT. This codes for CASSLKLGTDRAYQPQHF.

The rearrangement links TRBV2 to TRBJ2-5; TRBD2 matches at 7 bases. Germline values: CDR1 SNHLY, CDR2 FYNNEI. The CDR3 is 14 amino acids. The V gene end was trimmed by 6 bases and the J gene end by 5 bases; junction bases not matched to a gene: 9. The CDR3 region has the DNA TGTGCCAGCAGAACTAACCTCGGGGGGGAGACCCAGTACTTC. Protein product: CASRTNLGGETQYF.

The J gene is TRBJ2-1, the V gene TRBV7-3; 8 bases align to TRBD1. Germline V gene lookup returns CDR1 SGHTA and CDR2 FQGTGA. Trimming at V came to 5 bases and at J to 2 bases, leaving 8 bases not matched to a gene. This CDR3 spans 16 amino acids. CDR3 bases: TGTGCCAGCAGCCCCGGACAGGGCAGCCCCTACAATGAGCAGTTCTTC. The encoded protein is CASSPGQGSPYNEQFF. The variable domain in full, completed from reference TRBV7-3 and TRBJ2-1, reads GAGVSQTPSNKVTEKGKYVELRCDPISGHTALYWYRQSLGQGPEFLIYFQGTGAADDSGLPNDRFFAVRPEGSVSTLKIQRTERGDSAVYLCASSPGQGSPYNEQFFGPGTRLTVL.

The chain joins TRBV9 to TRBJ2-7, with 7 bases that match TRBD1. The CDR3 has 13 residues. The V gene end was trimmed by 3 bases and the J gene end by 6 bases; junction bases not matched to a gene: 6. CDR1 SGDLS and CDR2 YYNGEE come from the germline V gene. CDR3 sequence: CASSAGTVSEQYF. The CDR3 DNA follows: TGTGCCAGCAGCGCCGGGACAGTCAGCGAGCAGTACTTC.

This chain connects TRBV2 to TRBJ2-5; weak D call: TRBD2 (6 bases). Per germline, CDR1 SNHLY and CDR2 FYNNEI. The CDR3 sequence is 12 residues long. Trimming removed 11 bases from V and 1 base from J, with 11 bases in between. For the CDR3, the DNA is TGTGCCGGTGCGCGGGGCCAAGAGACCCAGTACTTC. Protein product: CAGARGQETQYF.

The rearrangement uses TRBV6-1 and TRBJ1-3; TRBD1 matches at 7 bases. From germline, CDR1 is MNHNS and CDR2 SASEGT. Trimming removed 8 bases from V and 2 bases from J; junction bases left unmatched: 6. The CDR3 runs 14 residues. Here the CDR3 DNA reads TGTGCCAGCTGGAGCAGGGGGACTGGAAACACCATATATTTT. Its translation: CASWSRGTGNTIYF.

This chain links TRBV25-1 with TRBJ1-4, with D unresolved. In germline, CDR1 is MGHDK, CDR2 SYGVNS. The CDR3 runs to 16 residues. Trimming stripped 3 bases from V and 0 bases from J, with 11 bases between. CDR3 in DNA: TGTGCCAGCAGTGAGCCCCTAGATGCAACTAATGAAAAACTGTTTTTT. This encodes CASSEPLDATNEKLFF.

Points on this clone: Other DNA sequences within the sample encode an identical CDR3. The J gene is TRBJ2-7, the V gene TRBV6-1; 7 bases align to TRBD1. This CDR3 spans 14 amino acids. Trimming took 4 bases from V and 1 from J; bases not matched to a gene: 4. Germline V gene sequence: CDR1 MNHNS, CDR2 SASEGT. This CDR3 reads CASSAGQISYEQYF. DNA for the CDR3: TGTGCCAGCAGTGCGGGACAGATATCCTACGAGCAGTACTTC.

This chain connects TRBV6-5 to TRBJ1-2; 9 bases are shared with TRBD1. V gave up 6 bases and J gave up 4 bases; unmatched junction bases: 3. Germline-derived CDR1 and CDR2 are MNHEY and SVGAGI. The CDR3 is made up of 13 amino acids. In DNA form, the CDR3 reads TGTGCCAGCAGAGGACAGGGGTTCTATGGCTACACCTTC. Amino acids: CASRGQGFYGYTF.

The chain combines TRBV2 with TRBJ1-3; D perhaps matches TRBD1 (6 bases). Germline CDR1 reads SNHLY; CDR2 reads FYNNEI. The CDR3 has 16 residues. V was cut by 7 bases and J by 1 base, with 17 bases left in between. CDR3 DNA: TGTGCCAGCATCGGTGGGGGCACAGCTTCTGGAAACACCATATATTTT. Its translation is CASIGGGTASGNTIYF.

The V gene is TRBV6-5, the J gene TRBJ2-5, with unresolved D. CDR1 is MNHEY and CDR2 is SVGAGI in the germline V gene. V gave up 3 bases and J gave up 5 bases, with 13 bases separating them. The CDR3 extends over 14 amino acids. CDR3 nucleotides: TGTGCCAGCAGTTATGCAGCCGGGCTCGAGACCCAGTACTTC. Protein sequence: CASSYAAGLETQYF.

Only one count was recorded for this clone. J is TRBJ1-5 and V is TRBV6-1, with a weak D call TRBD1 (5 bases). CDR3 length: 16 residues. V was clipped by 1 base and J by 7 bases, with 17 bases between them. Germline CDR1 MNHNS, CDR2 SASEGT. CDR3 region: CASSEVHRGVGQPQHF. For the CDR3, the DNA is TGTGCCAGCAGTGAAGTCCATCGGGGGGTAGGCCAGCCCCAGCATTTT.

The CDR3 is CASREGQVLETQYF. The CDR3 DNA follows: TGTGCCAGCAGGGAAGGACAGGTCCTAGAGACCCAGTACTTC. This chain uses TRBV6-5 with TRBJ2-5; TRBD1 aligns across 7 bases. Germline CDR1 is MNHEY and CDR2 is SVGAGI. CDR3 length: 14 residues. V was clipped by 6 bases and J by 4 bases; unmatched bases: 8.

This chain links TRBV30 with TRBJ2-7; 7 positions match TRBD2. The junction had 7 bases not matched to a gene; V was cut back by 0 bases and J by 2 bases. The CDR3 is 15 amino acids. In germline, CDR1 is GTSNPN, CDR2 SVGIG (reference sequence). The CDR3, as DNA: TGTGCCTGGAGTGTCTCACTAGCGCCGCCCTACGAGCAGTACTTC. The encoded protein is CAWSVSLAPPYEQYF.

This rearrangement joins TRBV4-1 to TRBJ1-2, with D possibly matching TRBD1 (5 bases). V lost 0 bases and J lost 7, with 18 bases in between. CDR3 length: 16 residues. Germline V lookup: CDR1 MGHRA, CDR2 YSYEKL. The CDR3 DNA sequence: TGCGCCAGCAGCCAAGATCTGGCGGGAGGGGTTGGTGGCTACACCTTC. This encodes CASSQDLAGGVGGYTF.

V is TRBV4-2 and J is TRBJ1-1; no clear D. The ends were cut back, 4 bases at V and 2 bases at J, with 8 bases in the middle. Germline V gene lookup returns CDR1 LGHNA and CDR2 YNFKEQ. This CDR3 has 13 amino acids. CDR3 sequence reads: CASSPGLNTEAFF. The DNA for the CDR3 is TGTGCCAGCAGCCCGGGCCTTAACACTGAAGCTTTCTTT.

This chain joins TRBV9 and TRBJ2-2, with D tentatively TRBD1 (5 bases). The CDR3 extends over 14 amino acids. V was clipped by 2 bases and J by 7 bases, with 12 bases between them. The V gene's germline CDR1 is SGDLS and CDR2 YYNGEE. In DNA form, the CDR3 reads TGTGCCAGCAGCGTTAGGACATCTGGCGGGGAGCTGTTTTTT. It encodes CASSVRTSGGELFF.

The chain couples TRBV11-1 to TRBJ2-7; possible D gene TRBD1, 5 bases. The CDR3 has 14 residues. The V end was cut by 8 bases, the J end by 0 bases, with 14 bases between. Looked up from germline, CDR1 is SGHAT and CDR2 is FQDESV (reference sequence). This CDR3 reads CASSTELSSYEQYF. Here the CDR3 DNA reads TGTGCCAGCTCGACAGAGCTAAGCTCCTACGAGCAGTACTTC.

Of note for this clone: At the DNA level, this CDR3 is encoded by other sequences in the same sample as well. V is TRBV5-1 and J is TRBJ2-7; no firm D call. Trimming removed 0 bases from V and 2 bases from J, with 9 bases in between. CDR1 and CDR2 from the germline V gene are SGHRS and YFSETQ. This CDR3 contains 14 residues. CDR3 nucleotides: TGCGCCAGCAGCTTGGTGGGCCCGACCTACGAGCAGTACTTC. Its translation is CASSLVGPTYEQYF.

Only one count was recorded for this clone. The gene calls are TRBV7-8 and TRBJ1-5, with D perhaps matching TRBD1 (6 bases). CDR1 and CDR2 from the germline V gene are SGHVS and FQNEAQ. CDR3 size: 19 residues. V dropped 1 base and J dropped 1 base, with 20 bases sitting between them. CDR3 loop: CASSLEGGPGRGSNQPQHF. DNA for the CDR3: TGTGCCAGCAGCTTAGAAGGTGGACCCGGGAGGGGGAGCAATCAGCCCCAGCATTTT.

The V gene is TRBV30, the J gene TRBJ2-5; 12 bases are a match to TRBD2. This CDR3 is 14 amino acids long. CDR1 is GTSNPN, CDR2 SVGIG, per germline (reference sequence). J gave up 4 bases and V 1 base, and 1 base lay outside the gene matches. CDR3 sequence (DNA): TGTGCCTGGAGTGCGGGACTAGCGGGAGAGACCCAGTACTTC. It translates to CAWSAGLAGETQYF.

This clone was picked up one time. The gene calls are TRBV5-1 and TRBJ2-2; TRBD2 agrees at 12 bases. Germline V gene data show CDR1 as SGHRS and CDR2 as YFSETQ. Trimming at V came to 4 bases and at J to 6 bases, leaving 7 bases not matched to a gene. This CDR3 is built from 16 residues. In nucleotides, the CDR3 is TGCGCCAGCAGCCCCGGGTGGACTAGCGGGGCCGGGGAGCTGTTTTTT. Translation gives CASSPGWTSGAGELFF.

The chain combines TRBV5-4 with TRBJ1-1; perhaps TRBD1 as D (6 bases). The germline V and J ends were trimmed by 2 bases and 1 base, with 15 bases remaining between them. CDR1 is SGHNT and CDR2 is YYREEE in the germline V gene (reference sequence). The CDR3 totals 16 residues. CDR3 DNA sequence: TGTGCCAGCAGCTTATACCCAGGGGCGGGGAACACTGAAGCTTTCTTT. Its translation: CASSLYPGAGNTEAFF.